The TCR beta chain described here comes from a study of neurological immune-mediated disorders. In its sample, this clonotype was seen many times. The CDR3 length is 14 residues. V was clipped by 2 bases and J by 2 bases; unmatched bases: 0. TCRdb redid the calling of the 5' RACE reads with MiXCR, one entry per CDR3 protein. The repertoire has about 43,000 distinct CDR3 sequences, 12% of them found once; the top ten carry 1.3%. The sequencing sample was made of PBMCs. This receptor was obtained from a female donor in good health. The rearrangement uses TRBV12-3 or TRBV12-4 and TRBJ2-1; TRBD2 aligns across 7 bases. Here the CDR3 DNA reads TGTGCCAGCAGTTTAAGCGGGACCTACAATGAGCAGTTCTTC. Amino acids: CASSLSGTYNEQFF.